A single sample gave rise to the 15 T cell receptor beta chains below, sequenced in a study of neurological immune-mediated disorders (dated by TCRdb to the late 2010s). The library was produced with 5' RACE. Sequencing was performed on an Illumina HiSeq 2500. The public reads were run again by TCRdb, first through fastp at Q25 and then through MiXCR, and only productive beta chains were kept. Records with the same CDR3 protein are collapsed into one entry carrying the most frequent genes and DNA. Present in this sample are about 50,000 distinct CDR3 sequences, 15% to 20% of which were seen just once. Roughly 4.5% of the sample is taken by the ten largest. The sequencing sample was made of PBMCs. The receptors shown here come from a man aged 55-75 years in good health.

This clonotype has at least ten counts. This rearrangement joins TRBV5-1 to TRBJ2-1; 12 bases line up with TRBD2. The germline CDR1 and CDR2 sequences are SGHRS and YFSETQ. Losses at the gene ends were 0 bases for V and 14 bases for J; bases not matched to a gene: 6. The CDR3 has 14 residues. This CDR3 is CASSLGLAGVMEFF. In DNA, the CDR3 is TGCGCCAGCAGCTTGGGACTAGCGGGAGTTATGGAGTTCTTC.

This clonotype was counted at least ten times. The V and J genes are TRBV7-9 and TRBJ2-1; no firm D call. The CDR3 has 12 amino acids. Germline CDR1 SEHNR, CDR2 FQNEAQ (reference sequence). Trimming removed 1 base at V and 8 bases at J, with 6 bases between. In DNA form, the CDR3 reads TGTGCCAGCAGCTTAGGGACCCATGAGCAGTTCTTC. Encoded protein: CASSLGTHEQFF.

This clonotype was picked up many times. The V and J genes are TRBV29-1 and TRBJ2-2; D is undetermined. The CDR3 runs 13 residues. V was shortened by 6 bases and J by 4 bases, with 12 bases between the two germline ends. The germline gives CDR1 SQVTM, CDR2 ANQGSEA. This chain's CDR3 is CSVARDTTGELFF. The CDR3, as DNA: TGCAGCGTGGCCCGCGACACCACCGGGGAGCTGTTTTTT.

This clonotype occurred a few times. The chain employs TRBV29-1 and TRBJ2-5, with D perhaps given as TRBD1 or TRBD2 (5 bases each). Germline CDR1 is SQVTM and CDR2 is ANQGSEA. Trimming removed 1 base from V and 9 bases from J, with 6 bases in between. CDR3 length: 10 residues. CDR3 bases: TGCAGCGTTGAAGTGGGGGCCCAGTACTTC. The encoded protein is CSVEVGAQYF.

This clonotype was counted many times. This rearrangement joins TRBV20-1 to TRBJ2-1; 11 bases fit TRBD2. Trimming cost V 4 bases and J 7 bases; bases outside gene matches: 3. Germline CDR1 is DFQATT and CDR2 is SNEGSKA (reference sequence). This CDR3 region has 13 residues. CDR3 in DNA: TGCAGTGCTATGGGACTAGCGGTAAATGAGCAGTTCTTC. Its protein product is CSAMGLAVNEQFF.

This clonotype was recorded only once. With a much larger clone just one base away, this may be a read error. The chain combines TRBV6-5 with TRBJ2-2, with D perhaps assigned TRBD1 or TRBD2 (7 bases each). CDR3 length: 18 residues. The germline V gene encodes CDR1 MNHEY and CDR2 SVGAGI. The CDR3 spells CVSSYVGGAGVSAWELFF. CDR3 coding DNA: TGTGTCAGCAGTTACGTAGGGGGCGCGGGAGTTTCTGCCTGGGAGCTGTTTTTT.

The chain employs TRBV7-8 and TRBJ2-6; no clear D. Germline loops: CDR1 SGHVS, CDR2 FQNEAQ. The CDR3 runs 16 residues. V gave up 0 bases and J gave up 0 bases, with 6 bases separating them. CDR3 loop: CASSLARSSGANVLTF. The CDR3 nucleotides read TGTGCCAGCAGCTTAGCGCGGTCCTCTGGGGCCAACGTCCTGACTTTC.

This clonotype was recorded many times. The CDR3 loop is CASSRDRGSPLHF. DNA for the CDR3: TGCGCCAGCAGCCGGGACAGGGGTTCACCCCTCCACTTT. This sequence joins TRBV4-1 and TRBJ1-6; 10 bases fit TRBD1. CDR1 and CDR2 (germline): MGHRA, YSYEKL. This CDR3 is 13 amino acids long. Trimming at V came to 4 bases and at J to 9 bases, leaving 0 bases not matched to a gene.

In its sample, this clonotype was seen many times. The chain's CDR3 is CASSFGTAGELFF. DNA for the CDR3: TGCGCCAGCAGCTTTGGGACGGCCGGGGAGCTGTTTTTT. V is TRBV5-1 and J is TRBJ2-2; D may match TRBD1 or TRBD2 (5 bases each). Germline loops: CDR1 SGHRS, CDR2 YFSETQ. This CDR3 has 13 amino acids. V lost 2 bases and J 6 bases, leaving 8 bases between the germline ends.

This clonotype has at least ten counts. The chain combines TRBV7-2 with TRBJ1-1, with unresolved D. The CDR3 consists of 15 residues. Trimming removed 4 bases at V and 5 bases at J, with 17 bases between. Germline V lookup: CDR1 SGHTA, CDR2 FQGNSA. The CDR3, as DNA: TGTGCCAGCAGCTCACTTCAGGTTGGGGTTACTGAAGCTTTCTTT. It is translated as CASSSLQVGVTEAFF.

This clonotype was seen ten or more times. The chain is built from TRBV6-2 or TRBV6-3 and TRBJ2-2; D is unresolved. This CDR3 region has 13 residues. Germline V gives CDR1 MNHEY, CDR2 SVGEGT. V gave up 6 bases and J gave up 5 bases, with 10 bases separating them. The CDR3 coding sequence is TGTGCCAGCAGCTACCTGGGTACCGGGGAGCTGTTTTTT. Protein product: CASSYLGTGELFF.

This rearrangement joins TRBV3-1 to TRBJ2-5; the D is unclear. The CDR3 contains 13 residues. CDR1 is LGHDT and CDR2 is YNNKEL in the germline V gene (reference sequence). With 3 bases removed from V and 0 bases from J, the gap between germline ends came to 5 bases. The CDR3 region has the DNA TGTGCCAGCAGCCAGAGGTACCAAGAGACCCAGTACTTC. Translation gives CASSQRYQETQYF.

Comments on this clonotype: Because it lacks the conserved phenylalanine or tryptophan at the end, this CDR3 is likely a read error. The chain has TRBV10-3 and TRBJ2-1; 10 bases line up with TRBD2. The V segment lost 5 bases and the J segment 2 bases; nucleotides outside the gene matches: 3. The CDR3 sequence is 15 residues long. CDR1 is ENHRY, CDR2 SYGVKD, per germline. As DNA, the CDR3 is TGTGCCATCAGTTCCGGGACTAGCGCCTACAATGAGCAGTTCCTC. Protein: CAISSGTSAYNEQFL.

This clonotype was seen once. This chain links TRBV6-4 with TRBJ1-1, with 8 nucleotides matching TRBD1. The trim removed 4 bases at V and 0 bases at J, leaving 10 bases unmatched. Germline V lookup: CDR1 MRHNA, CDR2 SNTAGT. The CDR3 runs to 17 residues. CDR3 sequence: CASSGTRDRPMNTEAFF. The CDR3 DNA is TGTGCCAGCAGTGGGACCCGGGACAGGCCTATGAACACTGAAGCTTTCTTT.

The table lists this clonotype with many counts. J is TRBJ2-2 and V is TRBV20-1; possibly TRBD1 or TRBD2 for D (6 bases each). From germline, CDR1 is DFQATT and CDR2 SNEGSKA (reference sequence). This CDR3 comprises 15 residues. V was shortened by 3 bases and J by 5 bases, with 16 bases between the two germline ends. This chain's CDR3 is CSARSGGQATGELFF. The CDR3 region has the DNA TGCAGTGCTAGGTCCGGGGGACAAGCGACCGGGGAGCTGTTTTTT.